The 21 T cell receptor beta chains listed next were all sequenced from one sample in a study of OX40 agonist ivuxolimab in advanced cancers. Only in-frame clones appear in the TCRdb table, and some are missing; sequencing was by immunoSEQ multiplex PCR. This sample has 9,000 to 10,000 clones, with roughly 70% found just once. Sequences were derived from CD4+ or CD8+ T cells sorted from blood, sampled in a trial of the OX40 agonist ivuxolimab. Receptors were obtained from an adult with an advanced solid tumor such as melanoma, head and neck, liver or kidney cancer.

CDR3 residues: CASSITLISEKKGYTF. For the CDR3, the DNA is TGTGCCAGTAGTATCACACTGATCTCCGAAAAGAAGGGCTACACCTTC. The J gene is TRBJ1-2, the V gene TRBV19; D ambiguous. CDR3 length: 16 amino acids. Germline assignment: CDR1 LNHDA and CDR2 SQIVND (reference sequence). Between the trimmed V and J ends, which lost 3 bases and 8 bases, there was a span of 22 bases.

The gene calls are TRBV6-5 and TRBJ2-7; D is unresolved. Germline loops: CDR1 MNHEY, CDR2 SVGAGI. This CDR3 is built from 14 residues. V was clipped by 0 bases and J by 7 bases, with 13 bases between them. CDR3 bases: TGTGCCAGCAGTTACTCGACACGGCCGTTAGAGCAGTACTTC. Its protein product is CASSYSTRPLEQYF.

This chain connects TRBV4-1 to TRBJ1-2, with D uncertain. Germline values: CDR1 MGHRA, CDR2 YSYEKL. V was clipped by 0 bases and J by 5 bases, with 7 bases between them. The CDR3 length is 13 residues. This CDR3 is CASSQEGKYGYTF. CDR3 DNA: TGCGCCAGCAGCCAAGAGGGGAAATATGGCTACACCTTC.

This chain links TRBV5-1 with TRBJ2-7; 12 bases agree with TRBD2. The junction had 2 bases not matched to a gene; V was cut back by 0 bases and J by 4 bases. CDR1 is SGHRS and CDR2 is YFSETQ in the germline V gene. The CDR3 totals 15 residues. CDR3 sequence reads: CASSLGLAGGYEQYF. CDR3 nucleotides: TGCGCCAGCAGCTTGGGGCTAGCGGGAGGGTACGAGCAGTACTTC.

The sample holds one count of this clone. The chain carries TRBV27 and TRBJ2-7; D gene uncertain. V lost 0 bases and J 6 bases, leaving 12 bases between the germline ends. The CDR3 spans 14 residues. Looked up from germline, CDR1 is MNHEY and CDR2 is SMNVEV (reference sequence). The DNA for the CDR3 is TGTGCCAGCAGTTTATCGGTCAATTCTCGCGAGCAGTACTTC. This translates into CASSLSVNSREQYF.

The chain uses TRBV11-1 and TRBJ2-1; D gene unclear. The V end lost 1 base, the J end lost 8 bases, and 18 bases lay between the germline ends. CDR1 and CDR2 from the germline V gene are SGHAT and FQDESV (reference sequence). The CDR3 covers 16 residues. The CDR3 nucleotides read TGTGCCAGCAGCTTAGAGTCGTTATCACCCTCCCATGAGCAGTTCTTC. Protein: CASSLESLSPSHEQFF.

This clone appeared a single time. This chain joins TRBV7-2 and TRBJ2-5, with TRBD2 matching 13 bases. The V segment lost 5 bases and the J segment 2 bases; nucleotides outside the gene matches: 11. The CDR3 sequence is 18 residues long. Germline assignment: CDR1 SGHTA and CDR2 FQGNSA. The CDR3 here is CASSAGLAGVLVQETQYF. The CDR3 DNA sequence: TGTGCCAGCAGCGCCGGACTAGCGGGGGTCCTAGTGCAAGAGACCCAGTACTTC.

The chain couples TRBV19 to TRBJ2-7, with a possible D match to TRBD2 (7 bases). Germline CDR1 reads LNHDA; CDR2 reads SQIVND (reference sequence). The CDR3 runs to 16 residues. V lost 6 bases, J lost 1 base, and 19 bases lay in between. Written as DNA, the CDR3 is TGTGCCAGTAGCCCTTTAGGGGGGGCGCAATCCTACGAGCAGTACTTC. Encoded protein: CASSPLGGAQSYEQYF.

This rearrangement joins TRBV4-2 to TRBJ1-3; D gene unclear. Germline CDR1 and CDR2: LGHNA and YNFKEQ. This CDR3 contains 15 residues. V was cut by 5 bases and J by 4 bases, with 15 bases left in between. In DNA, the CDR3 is TGTGCCAGCAGCTTGAGGGCAGGAGGGGGAAACACCATATATTTT. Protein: CASSLRAGGGNTIYF.

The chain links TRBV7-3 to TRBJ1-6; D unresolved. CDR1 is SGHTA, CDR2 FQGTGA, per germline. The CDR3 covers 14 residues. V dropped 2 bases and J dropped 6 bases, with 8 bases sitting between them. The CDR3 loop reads CASSLAGANSPLHF. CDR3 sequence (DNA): TGTGCCAGCAGCTTAGCGGGAGCTAATTCACCCCTCCACTTT.

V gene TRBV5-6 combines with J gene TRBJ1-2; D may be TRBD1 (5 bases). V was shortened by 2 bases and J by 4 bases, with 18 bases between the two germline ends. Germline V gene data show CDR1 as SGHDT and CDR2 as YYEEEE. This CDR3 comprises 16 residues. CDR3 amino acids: CASSFSRGADLYGYTF. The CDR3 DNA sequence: TGTGCCAGCAGCTTCTCTCGTGGGGCGGATCTCTATGGCTACACCTTC.

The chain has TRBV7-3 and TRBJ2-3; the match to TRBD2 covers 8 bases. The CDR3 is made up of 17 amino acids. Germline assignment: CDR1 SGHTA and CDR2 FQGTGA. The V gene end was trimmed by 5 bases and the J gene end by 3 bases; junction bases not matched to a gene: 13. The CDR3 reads CASSLGSSGPLTDTQYF. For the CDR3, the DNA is TGTGCCAGCAGCCTGGGGTCTAGCGGGCCTTTAACAGATACGCAGTATTTT. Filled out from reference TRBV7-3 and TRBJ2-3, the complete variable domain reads GAGVSQTPSNKVTEKGKYVELRCDPISGHTALYWYRQSLGQGPEFLIYFQGTGAADDSGLPNDRFFAVRPEGSVSTLKIQRTERGDSAVYLCASSLGSSGPLTDTQYFGPGTRLTVL.

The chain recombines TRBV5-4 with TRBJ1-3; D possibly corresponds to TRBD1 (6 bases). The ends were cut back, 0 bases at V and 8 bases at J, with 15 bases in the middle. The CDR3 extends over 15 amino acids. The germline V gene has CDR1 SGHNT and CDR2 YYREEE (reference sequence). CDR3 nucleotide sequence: TGTGCCAGCAGCTTGGGGCAGGGGAGTGGGGACACCATATATTTT. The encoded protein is CASSLGQGSGDTIYF.

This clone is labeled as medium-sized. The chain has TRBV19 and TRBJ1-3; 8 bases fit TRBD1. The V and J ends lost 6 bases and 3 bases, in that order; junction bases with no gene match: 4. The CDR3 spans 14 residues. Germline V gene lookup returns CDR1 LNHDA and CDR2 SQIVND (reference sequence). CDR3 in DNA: TGTGCCAGTAGCGACAGGGGTCGTGGAAACACCATATATTTT. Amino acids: CASSDRGRGNTIYF.

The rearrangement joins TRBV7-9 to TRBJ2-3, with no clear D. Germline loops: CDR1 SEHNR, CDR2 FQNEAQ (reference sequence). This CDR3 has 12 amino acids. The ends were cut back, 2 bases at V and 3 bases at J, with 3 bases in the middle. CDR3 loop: CASSLMTDTQYF. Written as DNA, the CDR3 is TGTGCCAGCAGCTTAATGACAGATACGCAGTATTTT.

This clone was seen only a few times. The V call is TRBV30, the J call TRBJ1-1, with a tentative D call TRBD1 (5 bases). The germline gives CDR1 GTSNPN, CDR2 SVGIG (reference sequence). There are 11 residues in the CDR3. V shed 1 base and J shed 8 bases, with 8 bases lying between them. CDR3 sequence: CAWSGGDEAFF. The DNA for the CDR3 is TGTGCCTGGAGTGGAGGGGACGAAGCTTTCTTT.

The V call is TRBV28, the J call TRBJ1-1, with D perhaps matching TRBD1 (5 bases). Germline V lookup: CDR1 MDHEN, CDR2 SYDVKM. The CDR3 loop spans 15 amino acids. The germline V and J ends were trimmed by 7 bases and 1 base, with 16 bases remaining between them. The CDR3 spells CASTMIGVTNTEAFF. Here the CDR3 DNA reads TGTGCCAGCACCATGATAGGGGTAACGAACACTGAAGCTTTCTTT.

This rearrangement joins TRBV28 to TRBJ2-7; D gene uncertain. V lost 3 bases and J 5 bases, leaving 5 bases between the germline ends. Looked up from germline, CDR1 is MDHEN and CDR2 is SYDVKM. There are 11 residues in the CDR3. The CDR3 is CASSFVNEQYF. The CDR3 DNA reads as TGTGCCAGCAGTTTCGTAAACGAGCAGTACTTC.

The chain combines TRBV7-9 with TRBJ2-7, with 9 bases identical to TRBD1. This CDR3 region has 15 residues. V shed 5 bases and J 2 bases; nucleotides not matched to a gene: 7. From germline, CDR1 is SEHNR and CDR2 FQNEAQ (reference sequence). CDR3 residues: CASSARTGDPYEQYF. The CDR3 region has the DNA TGTGCCAGCAGCGCCAGGACAGGGGATCCCTACGAGCAGTACTTC.

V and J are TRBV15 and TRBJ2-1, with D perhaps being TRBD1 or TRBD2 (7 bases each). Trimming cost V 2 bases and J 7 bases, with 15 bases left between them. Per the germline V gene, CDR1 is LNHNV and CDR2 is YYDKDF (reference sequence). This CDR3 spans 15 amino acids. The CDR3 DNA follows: TGTGCCACCAGCAGATCACGACAGGGAGGGAATGAGCAGTTCTTC. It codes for CATSRSRQGGNEQFF.

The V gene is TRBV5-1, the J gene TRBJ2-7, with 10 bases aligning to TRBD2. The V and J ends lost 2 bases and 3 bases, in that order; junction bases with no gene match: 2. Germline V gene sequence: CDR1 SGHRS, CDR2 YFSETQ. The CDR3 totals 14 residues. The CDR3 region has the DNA TGCGCCAGCAGCTTCTTAGCGGGGGGCTACGAGCAGTACTTC. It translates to CASSFLAGGYEQYF.